This T cell receptor beta chain was profiled in a study of follicular helper T cells after annual influenza vaccination. Noted time point: 2015-2016 season, pre-vaccination. Community-dwelling subjects without influenza vaccination in the prior 6 months were enrolled. Excluded were substance abuse, HIV/AIDS, active cancer, immunomodulatory drugs and active illness. This CDR3 spans 15 amino acids. J gave up 5 bases and V 6 bases, and 10 bases lay outside the gene matches. Looked up from germline, CDR1 is MDHEN and CDR2 is SYDVKM. TCRdb's table, derived via immunoSEQ multiplex PCR, lists solely in-frame clones and lacks some. This sample has approximately 1,300 clones; around 85% occur once, and the top ten carry roughly 2%.

The receptor was isolated from an adult who received the influenza vaccine. The material sequenced was CXCR5+ CD38+ circulating T follicular helper cells from blood, taken on the day of influenza vaccination. The subset here: circulating Tfh, non-naive CD4+CXCR5+PD-1+ (ICOS+CD38+ or ICOS-CD38-). The chain uses TRBV28 and TRBJ2-3, with TRBD2 matching 8 bases. The CDR3 bases are TGTGCCAGCAGACTCGGGGGGGCCGGGGTAGATACGCAGTATTTT. It codes for CASRLGGAGVDTQYF.